What follows is one TCR beta chain and its context. Its antigen remains unknown. Trimming pared 0 bases from V and 4 bases from J, leaving 16 bases between. The CDR3 is 17 residues long. Germline loops: CDR1 MNHNY, CDR2 SVGAGI (reference sequence). The data originate from a study of T cell repertoires in cytomegalovirus infection. TCRdb used MiXCR to reprocess the reads, holding one entry per CDR3 protein. The sample records roughly 990,000 distinct CDR3 sequences, about a third being singletons. The chain recombines TRBV6-6 with TRBJ2-1; weak D call: TRBD2 (6 bases). The sample here was cultured CD8+ T cells from PBMCs, taken from culture after CMV antigen stimulation. The TCR comes from a human donor in good health (CMV status not recorded). Some clones in this sample may be carry-over from other donors' samples. The CDR3 region is CASSYSGFRGRYNEQFF. CDR3 nucleotide sequence: TGTGCCAGCAGTTACTCCGGGTTTCGGGGGAGGTACAATGAGCAGTTCTTC.